This is a list of T cell receptor beta chains from one sample in a study of shared clonotypes between healthy human individuals. TCRdb's table, derived via immunoSEQ multiplex PCR, lists solely in-frame clones and lacks some. Among approximately 2.3 million clones listed, over 90% were seen once. Input material: naive CD4+ T cells from PBMCs. Receptors originate from a man younger than 35 in good health. Some clones in this sample may be carry-over from other donors' samples. Both conserved end residues are part of each CDR3. The order of the fields is V gene, clone size, J gene, D gene, CDR3 protein, CDR3 DNA. A D gene is named only where the DNA matches it firmly. The size field is filled for only some rows; it gives once, few, many or a size class.

v_gene: TRBV2
abundance: -
j_gene: TRBJ2-2
d_gene: TRBD1
CDR3aa: CASIQQGAGELFF
CDR3nt: TGTGCCAGCATTCAACAGGGGGCCGGGGAGCTGTTTTTT

v_gene: TRBV30
abundance: -
j_gene: TRBJ2-3
d_gene: -
CDR3aa: CAWSVRLIQGTQYF
CDR3nt: TGTGCCTGGAGTGTACGGTTAATCCAAGGTACGCAGTATTTT

v_gene: TRBV2
abundance: -
j_gene: TRBJ2-5
d_gene: -
CDR3aa: CASSGRGTIFQETQYF
CDR3nt: TGTGCCAGCAGTGGGAGAGGCACGATTTTCCAAGAGACCCAGTACTTC

v_gene: TRBV5-1
abundance: -
j_gene: TRBJ2-3
d_gene: -
CDR3aa: CASSLAGVKDTQYF
CDR3nt: TGCGCCAGCAGCTTGGCAGGGGTTAAGGATACGCAGTATTTT

v_gene: TRBV10-1
abundance: -
j_gene: TRBJ2-5
d_gene: TRBD1
CDR3aa: CASIQGAEETQYF
CDR3nt: TGCGCCAGCATTCAGGGGGCCGAGGAGACCCAGTACTTC

v_gene: TRBV2
abundance: -
j_gene: TRBJ2-7
d_gene: -
CDR3aa: CASSGRGGYEQYF
CDR3nt: TGTGCCAGCAGTGGGAGGGGGGGCTACGAGCAGTACTTC

v_gene: TRBV5-1
abundance: -
j_gene: TRBJ1-1
d_gene: -
CDR3aa: CASSLTGTEAFF
CDR3nt: TGCGCCAGCAGCTTGACCGGCACTGAAGCTTTCTTT

v_gene: TRBV5-1
abundance: -
j_gene: TRBJ2-7
d_gene: -
CDR3aa: CASSLGGAEGYEQYF
CDR3nt: TGCGCCAGCAGCTTGGGGGGTGCGGAGGGCTACGAGCAGTACTTC

v_gene: TRBV19
abundance: -
j_gene: TRBJ2-1
d_gene: -
CDR3aa: CASIPGHSDGNEQFF
CDR3nt: TGTGCCAGTATCCCGGGACACTCGGATGGCAATGAGCAGTTCTTC

v_gene: TRBV21-1
abundance: once
j_gene: TRBJ2-7
d_gene: -
CDR3aa: CASSSRTSYEQYF
CDR3nt: TGTGCCAGCAGCTCAAGGACTAGTTACGAGCAGTACTTC

v_gene: TRBV7-6
abundance: -
j_gene: TRBJ2-2
d_gene: -
CDR3aa: CASSRSGARITGELFF
CDR3nt: TGTGCCAGCAGCCGCTCGGGGGCGCGGATCACCGGGGAGCTGTTTTTT

v_gene: TRBV5-1
abundance: -
j_gene: TRBJ2-7
d_gene: TRBD1
CDR3aa: CASSLATGITYEQYF
CDR3nt: TGCGCCAGCAGCTTGGCGACAGGGATAACCTACGAGCAGTACTTC

v_gene: TRBV10-3
abundance: -
j_gene: TRBJ2-3
d_gene: -
CDR3aa: CAISEGRGSEDTQYF
CDR3nt: TGTGCCATCAGTGAGGGTAGGGGTTCCGAGGATACGCAGTATTTT

v_gene: TRBV5-1
abundance: -
j_gene: TRBJ1-4
d_gene: TRBD1
CDR3aa: CASSLSTGGLGEKLFF
CDR3nt: TGCGCCAGCAGTCTATCCACAGGGGGCTTAGGAGAAAAACTGTTTTTT

v_gene: TRBV18
abundance: -
j_gene: TRBJ2-4
d_gene: -
CDR3aa: CASSPRGRDIQYF
CDR3nt: TGTGCCAGCTCACCACGGGGCAGGGACATTCAGTACTTC

v_gene: TRBV19
abundance: -
j_gene: TRBJ2-3
d_gene: -
CDR3aa: CASSRAGHVPTDTQYF
CDR3nt: TGTGCCAGTAGTCGTGCGGGACATGTCCCTACAGATACGCAGTATTTT

v_gene: TRBV21-1
abundance: -
j_gene: TRBJ1-4
d_gene: -
CDR3aa: CASSNRAGRLREKLFF
CDR3nt: TGTGCCAGCAGCAACAGGGCAGGGAGGCTCAGAGAAAAACTGTTTTTT

v_gene: TRBV29-1
abundance: -
j_gene: TRBJ2-2
d_gene: -
CDR3aa: CSGQDGSSSGTGELFF
CDR3nt: TGCAGCGGCCAAGATGGATCTAGCAGTGGCACCGGGGAGCTGTTTTTT

v_gene: TRBV5-1
abundance: -
j_gene: TRBJ2-5
d_gene: -
CDR3aa: CASSLVPSQETQYF
CDR3nt: TGCGCCAGCAGCTTGGTTCCCAGCCAAGAGACCCAGTACTTC

v_gene: TRBV25-1
abundance: -
j_gene: TRBJ2-3
d_gene: TRBD2
CDR3aa: CASRVAGDTQYF
CDR3nt: TGTGCCAGCAGGGTAGCGGGGGATACGCAGTATTTT

v_gene: TRBV5-6
abundance: -
j_gene: TRBJ2-5
d_gene: -
CDR3aa: CASGKGRETQYF
CDR3nt: TGTGCCAGCGGGAAAGGTCGGGAGACCCAGTACTTC

v_gene: TRBV6-5
abundance: -
j_gene: TRBJ2-7
d_gene: TRBD2
CDR3aa: CASSYSGRGPYEQYF
CDR3nt: TGTGCCAGCAGTTACTCGGGGAGGGGCCCCTACGAGCAGTACTTC

v_gene: TRBV25-1
abundance: -
j_gene: TRBJ1-1
d_gene: TRBD1
CDR3aa: CASSESGQENTEAFF
CDR3nt: TGTGCCAGCAGTGAATCGGGACAGGAGAACACTGAAGCTTTCTTT

v_gene: TRBV19
abundance: -
j_gene: TRBJ2-2
d_gene: TRBD1
CDR3aa: CASTLRQGTGELFF
CDR3nt: TGTGCCAGTACCCTTAGACAGGGGACCGGGGAGCTGTTTTTT

v_gene: TRBV7-3
abundance: -
j_gene: TRBJ2-1
d_gene: -
CDR3aa: CASSLTGSSYNEQFF
CDR3nt: TGTGCCAGCAGCTTAACAGGAAGCTCCTACAATGAGCAGTTCTTC

v_gene: TRBV7-2
abundance: -
j_gene: TRBJ2-2
d_gene: TRBD1
CDR3aa: CASSPRQGTGELFF
CDR3nt: TGTGCCAGCAGCCCACGACAGGGCACCGGGGAGCTGTTTTTT

v_gene: TRBV5-6
abundance: -
j_gene: TRBJ2-7
d_gene: TRBD1
CDR3aa: CASSRGQVQNEQYF
CDR3nt: TGTGCCAGCAGCCGAGGACAGGTGCAAAACGAGCAGTACTTC

v_gene: TRBV30
abundance: -
j_gene: TRBJ1-3
d_gene: -
CDR3aa: CAWSVPGGTGNTIYF
CDR3nt: TGTGCCTGGAGTGTACCTGGGGGCACTGGAAACACCATATATTTT

v_gene: TRBV28
abundance: -
j_gene: TRBJ1-2
d_gene: TRBD1
CDR3aa: CASSLGRGRPLSGYTF
CDR3nt: TGTGCCAGCAGTTTAGGAAGGGGGCGACCCTTAAGTGGCTACACCTTC

v_gene: TRBV5-6
abundance: -
j_gene: TRBJ2-3
d_gene: TRBD1
CDR3aa: CASSRTGPFYTDTQYF
CDR3nt: TGTGCCAGCAGCCGGACAGGACCATTTTACACAGATACGCAGTATTTT

v_gene: TRBV7-8
abundance: -
j_gene: TRBJ2-7
d_gene: -
CDR3aa: CASTAWGLSAYEQYF
CDR3nt: TGTGCCAGCACCGCCTGGGGACTCAGCGCCTACGAGCAGTACTTC

v_gene: TRBV6-4
abundance: -
j_gene: TRBJ2-6
d_gene: -
CDR3aa: CASSPQWSGANVLTF
CDR3nt: TGTGCCAGCAGCCCCCAGTGGTCTGGGGCCAACGTCCTGACTTTC

v_gene: TRBV2
abundance: -
j_gene: TRBJ2-5
d_gene: -
CDR3aa: CASSEDGREVTQYF
CDR3nt: TGTGCCAGCAGTGAAGATGGCAGGGAGGTGACCCAGTACTTC

v_gene: TRBV9
abundance: -
j_gene: TRBJ1-6
d_gene: TRBD1
CDR3aa: CASSVDRGNSPLHF
CDR3nt: TGTGCCAGCAGCGTGGACAGGGGAAATTCACCCCTCCACTTT

v_gene: TRBV7-9
abundance: -
j_gene: TRBJ2-6
d_gene: -
CDR3aa: CASRGTGFPSSGANVLTF
CDR3nt: TGTGCCAGCAGGGGAACAGGGTTCCCTAGCTCTGGGGCCAACGTCCTGACTTTC

v_gene: TRBV4-1
abundance: -
j_gene: TRBJ1-2
d_gene: -
CDR3aa: CASSHPTTGNYGYTF
CDR3nt: TGCGCCAGCAGCCACCCGACAACCGGTAACTATGGCTACACCTTC

v_gene: TRBV9
abundance: -
j_gene: TRBJ2-3
d_gene: -
CDR3aa: CASSPLRIPGADTQYF
CDR3nt: TGTGCCAGCAGCCCGCTTCGGATCCCGGGGGCAGATACGCAGTATTTT

v_gene: TRBV9
abundance: -
j_gene: TRBJ2-1
d_gene: -
CDR3aa: CASNTGFSYNEQFF
CDR3nt: TGTGCCAGCAACACAGGGTTCTCCTACAATGAGCAGTTCTTC

v_gene: TRBV28
abundance: few
j_gene: TRBJ1-2
d_gene: -
CDR3aa: CASGGPDLLGGYTF
CDR3nt: TGTGCCAGCGGGGGACCGGACCTTCTTGGTGGCTACACCTTC

v_gene: TRBV11-3
abundance: -
j_gene: TRBJ2-1
d_gene: TRBD2
CDR3aa: CASSLAKTSGTHNEQFF
CDR3nt: TGTGCCAGCAGCTTAGCCAAGACTAGCGGGACGCACAATGAGCAGTTCTTC

v_gene: TRBV7-2
abundance: -
j_gene: TRBJ2-7
d_gene: -
CDR3aa: CASSLGGRTNYEQYF
CDR3nt: TGTGCCAGCAGCTTAGGCGGTCGGACAAATTACGAGCAGTACTTC

v_gene: TRBV5-1
abundance: -
j_gene: TRBJ2-2
d_gene: -
CDR3aa: CASKPEANTGELFF
CDR3nt: TGCGCCAGCAAGCCGGAGGCGAACACCGGGGAGCTGTTTTTT

v_gene: TRBV6-1
abundance: -
j_gene: TRBJ1-1
d_gene: -
CDR3aa: CASTGRLSNTEAFF
CDR3nt: TGTGCCAGCACTGGACGGCTCTCGAACACTGAAGCTTTCTTT

v_gene: TRBV7-3
abundance: -
j_gene: TRBJ1-2
d_gene: TRBD1
CDR3aa: CASSLTGQGDGYTF
CDR3nt: TGTGCCAGCAGCTTAACCGGGCAGGGGGATGGCTACACCTTC

v_gene: TRBV6-5
abundance: -
j_gene: TRBJ1-2
d_gene: TRBD1
CDR3aa: CASRHPLDRGDGYTF
CDR3nt: TGTGCCAGCAGGCACCCCCTTGACAGGGGTGATGGCTACACCTTC

v_gene: TRBV19
abundance: -
j_gene: TRBJ2-1
d_gene: -
CDR3aa: CASSIGEGQRRNEQFF
CDR3nt: TGTGCCAGTAGTATAGGCGAAGGACAGCGTAGGAATGAGCAGTTCTTC

v_gene: TRBV27
abundance: -
j_gene: TRBJ2-3
d_gene: -
CDR3aa: CASSTPPADTQYF
CDR3nt: TGTGCCAGCAGTACCCCACCGGCAGATACGCAGTATTTT

v_gene: TRBV2
abundance: -
j_gene: TRBJ2-7
d_gene: TRBD1
CDR3aa: CASGPEQGGYEQYF
CDR3nt: TGTGCCAGTGGACCTGAACAGGGGGGATACGAGCAGTACTTC

v_gene: TRBV2
abundance: -
j_gene: TRBJ2-7
d_gene: -
CDR3aa: CASKLLEGPQHEQYF
CDR3nt: TGTGCCAGCAAGTTGTTGGAAGGGCCACAGCACGAGCAGTACTTC

v_gene: TRBV6-1
abundance: -
j_gene: TRBJ1-2
d_gene: TRBD1
CDR3aa: CASRRTGRNYGYTF
CDR3nt: TGCGCCAGCAGAAGGACAGGGAGAAACTATGGCTACACCTTC

v_gene: TRBV7-2
abundance: -
j_gene: TRBJ2-7
d_gene: -
CDR3aa: CASSASTRGQYF
CDR3nt: TGTGCCAGCAGCGCCTCGACTAGGGGGCAGTACTTC

v_gene: TRBV7-9
abundance: few
j_gene: TRBJ1-1
d_gene: -
CDR3aa: CASSLRTELNTEAFF
CDR3nt: TGTGCCAGCAGCTTGAGGACGGAATTGAACACTGAAGCTTTCTTT